The 20 T cell receptor beta chains below were found in one sample sequenced in a study of T cell responses to AZD1222 COVID-19 vaccine. Method: immunoSEQ multiplex PCR; TCRdb's copy keeps in-frame clones and lacks some. This sample has about 160,000 clones, with almost 90% found just once. The sample in question was peripheral blood, obtained on day 0 of AZD1222 vaccination. The source is an adult in good health.

This chain links TRBV7-8 with TRBJ2-7, with D tentatively TRBD1 (5 bases). Deletions cut 0 bases from V and 3 bases from J, with 6 bases between. CDR3 length equals 13 residues. Germline loops: CDR1 SGHVS, CDR2 FQNEAQ. CDR3 loop: CASSLARVYEQYF. CDR3 sequence (DNA): TGTGCCAGCAGCTTAGCCAGGGTCTACGAGCAGTACTTC.

V and J are TRBV24-1 and TRBJ2-3; D is unresolved. There are 14 residues in the CDR3. Trimming stripped 5 bases from V and 4 bases from J, with 12 bases between. CDR1 KGHDR and CDR2 SFDVKD come from the germline V gene. The CDR3 region has the DNA TGTGCCACCAGTGGTATTGCAAGTCCAGATACGCAGTATTTT. Amino acids: CATSGIASPDTQYF.

This clone was seen only once. The rearrangement links TRBV19 to TRBJ1-2; D not resolved. This CDR3 has 17 residues. Trimming took off 4 bases at V and 3 bases at J, with 21 bases between the two ends. Germline loops: CDR1 LNHDA, CDR2 SQIVND (reference sequence). The CDR3 sequence is CASSTIRNKGVDYGYTF. The CDR3 DNA reads as TGTGCCAGTAGTACAATCAGGAACAAGGGCGTTGACTATGGCTACACCTTC.

The chain uses TRBV15 and TRBJ1-2; D gene uncertain. V lost 1 base, J lost 5 bases, and 11 bases lay in between. The CDR3 runs to 14 residues. Germline V gene lookup returns CDR1 LNHNV and CDR2 YYDKDF (reference sequence). The CDR3 reads CATSRGGGPYGYTF. CDR3 nucleotide sequence: TGTGCCACCAGCAGAGGTGGCGGCCCGTATGGCTACACCTTC.

This rearrangement joins TRBV19 to TRBJ2-1; perhaps TRBD2 as D (5 bases). The ends were cut back, 3 bases at V and 4 bases at J, with 10 bases in the middle. CDR3 length: 14 amino acids. Germline-derived CDR1 and CDR2 are LNHDA and SQIVND (reference sequence). The CDR3 region is CASSIGGLYNEQFF. CDR3 DNA: TGTGCCAGTAGTATCGGCGGGCTATACAATGAGCAGTTCTTC.

V gene TRBV11-2 combines with J gene TRBJ2-7, with D perhaps matching TRBD1 (5 bases). The CDR3 length is 14 residues. CDR1 and CDR2 (germline): SGHAT, FQNNGV. V was clipped by 1 base and J by 4 bases, with 11 bases between them. CDR3 coding DNA: TGTGCCAGCAGCTTAGGAGACAGAAGATACGAGCAGTACTTC. It yields the protein CASSLGDRRYEQYF. The variable domain in full, with the rest retrieved from reference TRBV11-2 and TRBJ2-7, is EAGVAQSPRYKIIEKRQSVAFWCNPISGHATLYWYQQILGQGPKLLIQFQNNGVVDDSQLPKDRFSAERLKGVDSTLKIQPAKLEDSAVYLCASSLGDRRYEQYFGPGTRLTVT.

This chain connects TRBV7-3 to TRBJ1-1; D is perhaps TRBD1 (5 bases). The germline V and J ends were trimmed by 6 bases and 1 base, with 9 bases remaining between them. This CDR3 has 13 amino acids. The germline V gene encodes CDR1 SGHTA and CDR2 FQGTGA. CDR3 sequence reads: CASRQTENTEAFF. The CDR3 DNA reads TGTGCCAGCAGACAGACAGAGAACACTGAAGCTTTCTTT.

This rearrangement joins TRBV7-2 to TRBJ1-1; D is uncertain. Germline CDR1 SGHTA, CDR2 FQGNSA. V dropped 2 bases and J dropped 1 base, with 8 bases sitting between them. The CDR3 spans 14 residues. The DNA for the CDR3 is TGTGCCAGCAGCTTATGGTGGGGGAACACTGAAGCTTTCTTT. Protein sequence: CASSLWWGNTEAFF.

The rearrangement links TRBV29-1 to TRBJ1-2, with D perhaps matching TRBD1 (5 bases). The V gene lost 4 bases and the J gene lost 7 bases, with 10 bases spanning the gap. This CDR3 has 11 amino acids. Germline assignment: CDR1 SQVTM and CDR2 ANQGSEA. The CDR3 DNA follows: TGCAGCGTTGCCGGGAGGGGTGGCTACACCTTC. It translates to CSVAGRGGYTF.

The CDR3, as DNA: TGTGCCAGCAAGGACGGAGGGAATGAGCAGTTCTTC. Translating gives CASKDGGNEQFF. The chain employs TRBV5-6 and TRBJ2-1, with D possibly matching TRBD2 (6 bases). CDR1 is SGHDT and CDR2 is YYEEEE in the germline V gene. Between the trimmed V and J ends, which lost 6 bases and 7 bases, there was a span of 11 bases. This CDR3 spans 12 amino acids. Full variable domain (remainder filled in from reference TRBV5-6 and TRBJ2-1): DAGVTQSPTHLIKTRGQQVTLRCSPKSGHDTVSWYQQALGQGPQFIFQYYEEEERQRGNFPDRFSGHQFPNYSSELNVNALLLGDSALYLCASKDGGNEQFFGPGTRLTVL.

In this sample, this clone turned up once. V is TRBV5-1 and J is TRBJ1-1, with unresolved D. The germline V and J ends were trimmed by 4 bases and 4 bases, with 11 bases remaining between them. The germline gives CDR1 SGHRS, CDR2 YFSETQ. This CDR3 has 13 amino acids. Here the CDR3 reads CASSLAAATEAFF. The CDR3, as DNA: TGCGCCAGCAGCCTTGCTGCGGCCACTGAAGCTTTCTTT. Based on the CDR3 plus reference TRBV5-1 and TRBJ1-1, the full variable domain is KAGVTQTPRYLIKTRGQQVTLSCSPISGHRSVSWYQQTPGQGLQFLFEYFSETQRNKGNFPGRFSGRQFSNSRSEMNVSTLELGDSALYLCASSLAAATEAFFGQGTRLTVV.

The chain uses TRBV27 and TRBJ2-7; the D gene could be TRBD1 or TRBD2 (5 bases each). Trimming left V 8 bases short and J 3 bases short, with 14 bases between. Germline-derived CDR1 and CDR2 are MNHEY and SMNVEV (reference sequence). The CDR3 spans 13 residues. The CDR3 region has the DNA TGTGCCAGCGGGGTCGGGGCTGGCTACGAGCAGTACTTC. This codes for CASGVGAGYEQYF.

With regard to this clone: Other DNA sequences of this sample code for an identical CDR3. The V and J genes are TRBV29-1 and TRBJ1-1; D gene unclear. Trimming pared 3 bases from V and 0 bases from J, leaving 8 bases between. There are 13 residues in the CDR3. Germline V gene lookup returns CDR1 SQVTM and CDR2 ANQGSEA. The CDR3 here is CSVEGRLNTEAFF. CDR3 DNA: TGCAGCGTTGAGGGCAGGCTGAACACTGAAGCTTTCTTT.

The chain joins TRBV11-2 to TRBJ2-1, with 16 bases matching TRBD2. The CDR3 is 19 amino acids. The germline V gene has CDR1 SGHAT and CDR2 FQNNGV. Germline trimming cut 3 bases from V and 0 bases from J; bases unmatched to any gene: 5. The DNA of the CDR3 is TGTGCCAGCAGCTTTCCGGGACTAGCGGGAGGGAGCTCCTACAATGAGCAGTTCTTC. Amino acid sequence: CASSFPGLAGGSSYNEQFF. The full variable domain, in which reference TRBV11-2 and TRBJ2-1 provide the parts outside the CDR3, is EAGVAQSPRYKIIEKRQSVAFWCNPISGHATLYWYQQILGQGPKLLIQFQNNGVVDDSQLPKDRFSAERLKGVDSTLKIQPAKLEDSAVYLCASSFPGLAGGSSYNEQFFGPGTRLTVL.

The J gene is TRBJ2-1, the V gene TRBV7-9; 16 nucleotides line up with TRBD2. CDR1 SEHNR and CDR2 FQNEAQ come from the germline V gene (reference sequence). The CDR3 spans 19 residues. The V gene end was trimmed by 3 bases and the J gene end by 4 bases; junction bases not matched to a gene: 9. CDR3 sequence: CASSLGLAGGDLLYNEQFF. The CDR3 DNA follows: TGTGCCAGCAGCTTGGGACTAGCGGGAGGGGATCTATTATACAATGAGCAGTTCTTC.

J is TRBJ2-3 and V is TRBV19; 8 bases align to TRBD2. The CDR3 sequence is 16 residues long. The junction had 5 bases not matched to a gene; V was cut back by 1 base and J by 2 bases. Germline V gene lookup returns CDR1 LNHDA and CDR2 SQIVND (reference sequence). In nucleotides, the CDR3 is TGTGCCAGTAGTATAGTTGCGGGGGGCTTCACAGATACGCAGTATTTT. It codes for CASSIVAGGFTDTQYF.

The V gene is TRBV4-2, the J gene TRBJ2-7; TRBD2 agrees at 7 bases. This CDR3 has 13 amino acids. Germline CDR1 LGHNA, CDR2 YNFKEQ. Trimming took 3 bases from V and 7 from J; bases not matched to a gene: 6. The CDR3 region is CASSQTSRGEQYF. CDR3 DNA sequence: TGTGCCAGCAGCCAGACTAGCCGAGGTGAGCAGTACTTC.

The rearrangement uses TRBV7-9 and TRBJ1-3; D is ambiguous. The germline CDR1 and CDR2 sequences are SEHNR and FQNEAQ (reference sequence). The CDR3 totals 14 residues. V was shortened by 1 base and J by 0 bases, with 4 bases between the two germline ends. The CDR3 nucleotides are TGTGCCAGCAGCTTAGACTCCTCTGGAAACACCATATATTTT. Protein product: CASSLDSSGNTIYF.

This clone came up once. The chain links TRBV19 to TRBJ1-2; 8 nucleotides match TRBD1. With V trimmed by 5 bases and J by 2 bases, 4 bases remained unmatched. CDR1 and CDR2 from the germline V gene are LNHDA and SQIVND (reference sequence). The CDR3 runs to 14 residues. The CDR3 DNA reads as TGTGCCAGTAGTTGGACAGGGAAGAACTATGGCTACACCTTC. Protein sequence: CASSWTGKNYGYTF.

The chain carries TRBV13 and TRBJ1-3; a possible D gene is TRBD1 (6 bases). The germline V gene has CDR1 PRHDT and CDR2 FYEKMQ (reference sequence). This CDR3 contains 16 residues. V lost 3 bases to trimming and J lost 0 bases, with 12 bases between them. In DNA, the CDR3 is TGTGCCAGCAGCTTGGGGGGCAGGGGCTCTGGAAACACCATATATTTT. As protein: CASSLGGRGSGNTIYF.